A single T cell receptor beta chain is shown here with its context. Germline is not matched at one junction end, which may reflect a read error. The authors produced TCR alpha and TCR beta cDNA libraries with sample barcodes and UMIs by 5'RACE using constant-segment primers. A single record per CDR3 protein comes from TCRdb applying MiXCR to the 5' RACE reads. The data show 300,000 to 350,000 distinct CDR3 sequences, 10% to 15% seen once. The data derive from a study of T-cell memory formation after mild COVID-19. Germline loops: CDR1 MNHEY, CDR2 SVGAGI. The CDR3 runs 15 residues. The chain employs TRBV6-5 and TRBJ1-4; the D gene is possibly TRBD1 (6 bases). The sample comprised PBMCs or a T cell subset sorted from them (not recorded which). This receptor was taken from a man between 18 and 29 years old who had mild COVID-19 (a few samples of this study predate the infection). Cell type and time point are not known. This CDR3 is CARSYQQGGNEKLFF. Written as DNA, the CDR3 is TGTGCCAGAAGTTACCAACAGGGCGGTAATGAAAAACTGTTTTTT.